The next 32 T cell receptor beta chains were all read from a single sample in a study of T cells after somatic rescue of genetic block. Profiling relied on immunoSEQ multiplex PCR, and the TCRdb table lists in-frame clones only, not all of them. There are 68,000 or so clones in the sample; roughly 90% occur only once, and 2.9% lies in the top ten. Material for sequencing was peripheral blood mononuclear cells (PBMCs). The receptors were sampled from a man between 40 and 49 years old.

The chain has TRBV7-9 and TRBJ2-7; D perhaps matches TRBD2 (6 bases). The CDR3 runs 15 residues. Germline V gene lookup returns CDR1 SEHNR and CDR2 FQNEAQ (reference sequence). Deletions cut 5 bases from V and 12 bases from J, with 26 bases between. The CDR3 nucleotides read TGTGCCAGCAGCCCAGTAGCGGCGCTCCCCGGGGAGGCGTACTTC. It is translated as CASSPVAALPGEAYF.

The J gene is TRBJ2-1, the V gene TRBV5-6, with D tentatively TRBD2 (6 bases). V was trimmed by 0 bases and J by 9 bases, leaving 7 bases between them. The germline V gene encodes CDR1 SGHDT and CDR2 YYEEEE. The CDR3 runs to 12 residues. The DNA of the CDR3 is TGTGCCAGCAGCTTGGCTAGCGTTGAGCAGTTCTTC. It is translated as CASSLASVEQFF.

The V and J genes are TRBV15 and TRBJ2-1; D remains unclear. V dropped 6 bases and J dropped 0 bases, with 12 bases sitting between them. This CDR3 contains 15 residues. Germline CDR1 and CDR2: LNHNV and YYDKDF (reference sequence). In DNA form, the CDR3 reads TGTGCCACCAGTCGGTGGGCCGACTCCTACAATGAGCAGTTCTTC. This translates into CATSRWADSYNEQFF.

This clone has just one count. A junction boundary mismatches the germline segment, possibly from a read error. The CDR3 protein is CASSTTAERHF. Here the CDR3 DNA reads TGTGCCAGCAGCACAACGGCAGAACGGCACTTC. The gene calls are TRBV11-2 and TRBJ2-7; no reliable D call. From germline, CDR1 is SGHAT and CDR2 FQNNGV. The length of the CDR3 is 11 residues.

V and J are TRBV5-1 and TRBJ2-1; D perhaps matches TRBD1 (6 bases). The germline gives CDR1 SGHRS, CDR2 YFSETQ. The CDR3 spans 14 residues. Trimming removed 2 bases from V and 4 bases from J, with 10 bases in between. CDR3 sequence reads: CASSLGQTYNEQFF. CDR3 nucleotide sequence: TGCGCCAGCAGCTTAGGACAGACTTACAATGAGCAGTTCTTC.

Turning to this clone: Sequence at one end of the junction differs from germline and may be a read error. The chain combines TRBV10-3 with TRBJ2-7; 11 nucleotides agree with TRBD1. This CDR3 region has 16 residues. Germline-derived CDR1 and CDR2 are ENHRY and SYGVKD. The CDR3 region has the DNA TGTGCCAGCAGTGGGGCCCGGGGACAGGGGGCCTACGAGCAGTACTTC. It specifies CASSGARGQGAYEQYF.

This clone occurred once. This sequence joins TRBV25-1 and TRBJ2-5; D unclear. Germline V gene lookup returns CDR1 MGHDK and CDR2 SYGVNS. This CDR3 has 14 amino acids. V lost 11 bases, J lost 2 bases, and 18 bases lay in between. The CDR3 sequence: CAPSTPYGQETQYF. For the CDR3, the DNA is TGTGCCCCATCAACCCCTTATGGTCAAGAGACCCAGTACTTC.

CDR3 DNA sequence: TGTGCCAGCAGCTCTGACAGATATGGCTACACCTTC. Translation gives CASSSDRYGYTF. This rearrangement joins TRBV5-8 to TRBJ1-2; D might be TRBD1 (5 bases). The CDR3 runs 12 residues. Germline CDR1 and CDR2: SGHTS and YDEGEE. The germline V and J ends were trimmed by 3 bases and 5 bases, with 8 bases remaining between them.

The rearrangement joins TRBV5-1 to TRBJ2-5; D remains ambiguous. The V end lost 3 bases, the J end lost 0 bases, and 18 bases lay between the germline ends. The CDR3 consists of 17 residues. The germline gives CDR1 SGHRS, CDR2 YFSETQ. CDR3: CASSSGASFQYQETQYF. The CDR3 bases are TGCGCCAGCAGCTCCGGTGCGTCGTTCCAGTACCAAGAGACCCAGTACTTC.

V usage is TRBV11-2 and J usage is TRBJ2-7, with 9 nucleotides matching TRBD1. V dropped 5 bases and J dropped 5; count of bases not matched to a gene: 10. CDR1 is SGHAT and CDR2 is FQNNGV in the germline V gene. The CDR3 covers 15 residues. CDR3 sequence reads: CASSHTGTGKHEQYF. Written as DNA, the CDR3 is TGTGCCAGCAGCCATACCGGGACAGGGAAACACGAGCAGTACTTC.

V and J are TRBV7-9 and TRBJ1-1; possible D gene TRBD1, 6 bases. The CDR3 sequence is 16 residues long. Trimming pared 0 bases from V and 11 bases from J, leaving 22 bases between. The germline CDR1 and CDR2 sequences are SEHNR and FQNEAQ (reference sequence). The CDR3: CASSLAGGGGEVSAFF. Here the CDR3 DNA reads TGTGCCAGCAGCTTAGCGGGTGGCGGGGGCGAGGTTTCGGCTTTCTTT.

This clone was seen only a few times. In nucleotides, the CDR3 is TGTGCCAGCAGGGGACGGAACAATCAGCCCCAGCATTTT. Translated: CASRGRNNQPQHF. The V and J genes are TRBV6-6 and TRBJ1-5; D might be TRBD1 (5 bases). The V and J ends lost 6 bases and 3 bases respectively, with 9 bases between them. The CDR3 runs 13 residues. Germline lookup yields CDR1 MNHNY and CDR2 SVGAGI (reference sequence).

The chain carries TRBV19 and TRBJ1-2; 9 bases are a match to TRBD1. From germline, CDR1 is LNHDA and CDR2 SQIVND (reference sequence). V gave up 5 bases and J gave up 5 bases; unmatched junction bases: 9. This CDR3 contains 15 residues. The CDR3 nucleotides read TGTGCCAGTAGTGCGGTTCGGGACAGGGCATATGGCTACACCTTC. Protein product: CASSAVRDRAYGYTF.

The V call is TRBV9, the J call TRBJ2-1, with 10 bases lining up with TRBD2. This CDR3 is built from 15 residues. J was trimmed by 6 bases and V by 0 bases; bases with no gene match: 3. CDR1 is SGDLS, CDR2 YYNGEE, per germline. In nucleotides, the CDR3 is TGTGCCAGCAGCGTAGTTGGACTAGCGGCCAATGAGCAGTTCTTC. Its protein is CASSVVGLAANEQFF.

V and J are TRBV18 and TRBJ2-3, with D perhaps TRBD2 (5 bases). CDR3 length: 16 amino acids. Trimming took 3 bases from V and 0 from J, leaving 13 bases between them. Germline assignment: CDR1 KGHSH and CDR2 LQKENI. The CDR3 sequence is CASSPRLGRSTDTQYF. The CDR3 DNA sequence: TGTGCCAGCTCACCGCGGCTTGGGAGAAGCACAGATACGCAGTATTTT.

This clone was recorded once. V and J are TRBV15 and TRBJ2-7, with TRBD1 as a possible D gene (5 bases). Germline V gene sequence: CDR1 LNHNV, CDR2 YYDKDF (reference sequence). The CDR3 consists of 13 residues. Trimming stripped 1 base from V and 3 bases from J, with 7 bases between. CDR3 region: CATSRGQLYEQYF. CDR3 coding DNA: TGTGCCACCAGCAGAGGACAGCTCTACGAGCAGTACTTC.

The genes are TRBV2 and TRBJ1-2; TRBD1 aligns across 9 bases. Germline V gene sequence: CDR1 SNHLY, CDR2 FYNNEI. The V gene end was trimmed by 6 bases and the J gene end by 5 bases; junction bases not matched to a gene: 10. This CDR3 region has 15 residues. Written as DNA, the CDR3 is TGTGCCAGCAGCTCCTCCCGGGACAGGGATTATGGCTACACCTTC. Translating gives CASSSSRDRDYGYTF.

This chain connects TRBV6-5 to TRBJ2-5; 8 nucleotides line up with TRBD2. CDR3 length: 14 residues. Per germline, CDR1 MNHEY and CDR2 SVGAGI. The J segment lost 5 bases and the V segment lost 8 bases, leaving 10 bases of the junction unmatched. CDR3 sequence reads: CASRLAQNGETQYF. The CDR3 bases are TGTGCCAGCCGACTAGCGCAAAACGGGGAGACCCAGTACTTC.

V gene TRBV19 combines with J gene TRBJ1-1; D is perhaps TRBD1 (5 bases). From germline, CDR1 is LNHDA and CDR2 SQIVND (reference sequence). This CDR3 spans 13 amino acids. V lost 9 bases and J 0 bases, leaving 11 bases between the germline ends. The CDR3 loop is CASGASMNTEAFF. The CDR3 nucleotides read TGTGCCAGCGGGGCCTCCATGAACACTGAAGCTTTCTTT.

The CDR3, as DNA: TGCGCCAGCAGCCGCCTACTAGCGGGGTACCAAGAGACCCAGTACTTC. It translates to CASSRLLAGYQETQYF. This sequence joins TRBV4-1 and TRBJ2-5, with 10 bases that match TRBD2. V dropped 4 bases and J dropped 0; count of bases not matched to a gene: 5. Germline V lookup: CDR1 MGHRA, CDR2 YSYEKL. CDR3 size: 16 residues.

The V gene is TRBV19, the J gene TRBJ1-5; 9 bases match TRBD1. J lost 0 bases, V lost 5 bases, and 5 bases had no gene match. Germline-derived CDR1 and CDR2 are LNHDA and SQIVND (reference sequence). CDR3 size: 16 residues. CDR3 DNA sequence: TGTGCCAGTAGTCTTGGGGGACAGGGTAGCAATCAGCCCCAGCATTTT. Translated: CASSLGGQGSNQPQHF.

The chain is built from TRBV2 and TRBJ1-1; 10 positions match TRBD1. V was pared by 2 bases and J by 6 bases, with 6 bases of the junction left unmatched. The CDR3 spans 15 residues. Germline lookup yields CDR1 SNHLY and CDR2 FYNNEI. Written as DNA, the CDR3 is TGTGCCAGCAGTGAAAGGGGACAGGGGATGCCTGAAGCTTTCTTT. Protein: CASSERGQGMPEAFF.

The gene calls are TRBV6-5 and TRBJ1-1; D unresolved. Trimming took 1 base from V and 0 from J, leaving 3 bases between them. The CDR3 extends over 13 amino acids. The V gene's germline CDR1 is MNHEY and CDR2 SVGAGI. CDR3 in amino acids: CASSYLVNTEAFF. The CDR3 coding sequence is TGTGCCAGCAGTTACTTAGTGAACACTGAAGCTTTCTTT.

The rearrangement links TRBV6-4 to TRBJ2-1; D remains unclear. The CDR3 runs 12 residues. CDR1 MRHNA and CDR2 SNTAGT come from the germline V gene. With 3 bases removed from V and 9 bases from J, the gap between germline ends came to 9 bases. In DNA form, the CDR3 reads TGTGCCAGCAGTGAGCATGGCCGTGAGCAGTTCTTC. Its translation is CASSEHGREQFF.

The chain carries TRBV6-1 and TRBJ2-3, with D unresolved. V lost 6 bases and J lost 1, with 17 bases in between. The CDR3 runs to 16 residues. Germline assignment: CDR1 MNHNS and CDR2 SASEGT. In DNA form, the CDR3 reads TGTGCCAGCAGCGAAAGGGTCGGGTTCCGCACAGATACGCAGTATTTT. It yields the protein CASSERVGFRTDTQYF.

This clone has only one observation. The genes are TRBV29-1 and TRBJ2-5; no reliable D call. This CDR3 spans 17 amino acids. Trimming left V 4 bases short and J 2 bases short, with 23 bases between. Germline lookup yields CDR1 SQVTM and CDR2 ANQGSEA. CDR3 residues: CSVGSLQFWTFQETQYF. The CDR3 nucleotides are TGCAGCGTTGGAAGCCTCCAATTCTGGACCTTTCAAGAGACCCAGTACTTC. Complete variable domain (other parts from reference TRBV29-1 and TRBJ2-5): SAVISQKPSRDICQRGTSLTIQCQVDSQVTMMFWYRQQPGQSLTLIATANQGSEATYESGFVIDKFPISRPNLTFSTLTVSNMSPEDSSIYLCSVGSLQFWTFQETQYFGPGTRLLVL.

The chain combines TRBV2 with TRBJ2-1, with 11 bases matching TRBD2. Germline V gene lookup returns CDR1 SNHLY and CDR2 FYNNEI. V gave up 5 bases and J gave up 1 base; unmatched junction bases: 1. The CDR3 is made up of 15 amino acids. The CDR3 is CASSRLAGSYNEQFF. The CDR3 nucleotides read TGTGCCAGCAGTCGACTAGCGGGATCCTACAATGAGCAGTTCTTC.

The chain uses TRBV15 and TRBJ2-1, with 7 nucleotides matching TRBD2. The ends lost 1 base at V and 4 bases at J; junction bases unmatched: 7. Germline values: CDR1 LNHNV, CDR2 YYDKDF (reference sequence). This CDR3 has 16 residues. The CDR3 loop reads CATSRVGRERYNEQFF. The CDR3 DNA follows: TGTGCCACCAGCAGAGTAGGGCGGGAGCGTTACAATGAGCAGTTCTTC.

This clone was detected a few times. J is TRBJ1-4 and V is TRBV7-9, with 8 positions matching TRBD1. The germline CDR1 and CDR2 sequences are SEHNR and FQNEAQ (reference sequence). The CDR3 contains 15 residues. With V trimmed by 5 bases and J by 5 bases, 7 bases remained unmatched. The CDR3 reads CASSRRTGSNEKLFF. The CDR3 nucleotides are TGTGCCAGCAGCAGAAGGACAGGGTCAAATGAAAAACTGTTTTTT.

The chain combines TRBV27 with TRBJ2-3; 11 bases are a match to TRBD1. Germline lookup yields CDR1 MNHEY and CDR2 SMNVEV (reference sequence). This CDR3 contains 16 residues. The V segment lost 4 bases and the J segment 6 bases; nucleotides outside the gene matches: 9. The CDR3 loop is CASSSPDRGLYDTQYF. The CDR3 region has the DNA TGTGCCAGCAGTTCCCCGGACAGGGGGCTTTATGATACGCAGTATTTT.

This clone came up once. The DNA of the CDR3 is TGTGCCAGCACCCACAGGGGGGGTGTAGCCAAAAACATTCAGTACTTC. Translated: CASTHRGGVAKNIQYF. The chain employs TRBV2 and TRBJ2-4; D is perhaps TRBD1 (8 bases). Trimming removed 7 bases at V and 0 bases at J, with 16 bases between. The CDR3 spans 16 residues. Germline-derived CDR1 and CDR2 are SNHLY and FYNNEI.

The rearrangement uses TRBV10-1 and TRBJ1-6, with TRBD1 matching over 8 bases. The CDR3 has 16 residues. Trimming removed 6 bases from V and 7 bases from J; junction bases left unmatched: 11. Germline CDR1 and CDR2: WNHNN and SYGVQD (reference sequence). The CDR3 coding sequence is TGCGCCAGCAGCAGACAGGGGAGGTCGTCAAATTCACCCCTCCACTTT. Translation gives CASSRQGRSSNSPLHF.